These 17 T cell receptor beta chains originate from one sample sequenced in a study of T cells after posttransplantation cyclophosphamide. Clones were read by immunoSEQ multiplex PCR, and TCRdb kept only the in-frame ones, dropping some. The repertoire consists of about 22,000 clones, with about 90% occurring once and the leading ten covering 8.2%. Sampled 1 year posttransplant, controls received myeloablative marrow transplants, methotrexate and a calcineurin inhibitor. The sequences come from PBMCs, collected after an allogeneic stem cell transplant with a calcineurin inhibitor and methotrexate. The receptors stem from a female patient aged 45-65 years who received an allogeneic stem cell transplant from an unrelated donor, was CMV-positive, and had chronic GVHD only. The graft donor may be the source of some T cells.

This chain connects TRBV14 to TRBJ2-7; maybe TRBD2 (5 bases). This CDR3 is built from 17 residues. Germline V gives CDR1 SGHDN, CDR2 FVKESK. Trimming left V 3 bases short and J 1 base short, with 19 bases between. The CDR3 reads CASSHHVVGVSSYEQYF. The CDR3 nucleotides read TGTGCCAGCAGCCACCACGTCGTGGGAGTAAGTTCCTACGAGCAGTACTTC.

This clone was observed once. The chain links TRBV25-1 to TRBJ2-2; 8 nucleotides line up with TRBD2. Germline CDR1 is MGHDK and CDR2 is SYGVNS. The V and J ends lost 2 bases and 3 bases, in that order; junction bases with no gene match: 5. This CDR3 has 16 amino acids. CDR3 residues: CASSESGSIDTGELFF. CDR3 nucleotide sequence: TGTGCCAGCAGTGAAAGCGGGAGTATCGACACCGGGGAGCTGTTTTTT. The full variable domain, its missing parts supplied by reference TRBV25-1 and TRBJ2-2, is EADIYQTPRYLVIGTGKKITLECSQTMGHDKMYWYQQDPGMELHLIHYSYGVNSTEKGDLSSESTVSRIRTEHFPLTLESARPSHTSQYLCASSESGSIDTGELFFGEGSRLTVL.

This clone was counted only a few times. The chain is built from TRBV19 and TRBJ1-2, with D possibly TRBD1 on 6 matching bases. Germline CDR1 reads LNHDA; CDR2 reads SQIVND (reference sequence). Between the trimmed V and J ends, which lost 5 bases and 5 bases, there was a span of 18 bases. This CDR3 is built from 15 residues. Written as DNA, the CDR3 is TGTGCCAGTAGTGACCCCCGGGACACCACTTATGGCTACACCTTC. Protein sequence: CASSDPRDTTYGYTF.

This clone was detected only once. CDR3 sequence: CASSLSRDYTYEQYF. As DNA, the CDR3 is TGTGCCAGCAGTCTCTCCCGGGACTATACCTACGAGCAGTACTTC. The V call is TRBV6-6, the J call TRBJ2-5; TRBD2 matches 7 bases. The end of the DNA aligns better with TRBJ2-7, so the J call may be wrong. The CDR3 contains 15 residues. CDR1 and CDR2 from the germline V gene are MNHNY and SVGAGI (reference sequence).

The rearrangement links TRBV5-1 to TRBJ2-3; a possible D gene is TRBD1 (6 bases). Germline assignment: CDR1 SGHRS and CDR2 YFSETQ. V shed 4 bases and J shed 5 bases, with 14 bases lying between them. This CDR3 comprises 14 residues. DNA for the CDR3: TGCGCCAGCAGCCCCACAGGGATCGGAGATACGCAGTATTTT. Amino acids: CASSPTGIGDTQYF.

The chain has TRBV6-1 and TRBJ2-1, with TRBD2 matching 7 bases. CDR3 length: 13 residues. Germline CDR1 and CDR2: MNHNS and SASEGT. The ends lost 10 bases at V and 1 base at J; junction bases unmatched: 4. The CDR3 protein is CATGAGSYNEQFF. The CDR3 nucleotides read TGTGCCACGGGAGCGGGGTCCTACAATGAGCAGTTCTTC.

CDR3 DNA sequence: TGTGCCAGCAGCCGAGAGAGTTATAGCAATCAGCCCCAGCATTTT. Translation gives CASSRESYSNQPQHF. The chain is built from TRBV27 and TRBJ1-5; D is unresolved. Germline values: CDR1 MNHEY, CDR2 SMNVEV (reference sequence). This CDR3 has 15 amino acids. V gave up 6 bases and J gave up 0 bases, with 12 bases separating them.

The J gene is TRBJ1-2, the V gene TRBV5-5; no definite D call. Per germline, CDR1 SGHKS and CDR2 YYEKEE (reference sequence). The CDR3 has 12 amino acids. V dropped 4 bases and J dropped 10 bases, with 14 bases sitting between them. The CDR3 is CASSPGLSLYTF. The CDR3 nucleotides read TGTGCCAGCAGCCCCGGACTTAGTCTCTACACCTTC.

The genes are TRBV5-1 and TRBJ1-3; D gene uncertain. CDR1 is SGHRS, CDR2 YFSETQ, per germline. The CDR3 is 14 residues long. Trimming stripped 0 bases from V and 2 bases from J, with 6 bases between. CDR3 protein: CASSLAAAGNTIYF. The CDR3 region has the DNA TGCGCCAGCAGCTTGGCGGCGGCTGGAAACACCATATATTTT. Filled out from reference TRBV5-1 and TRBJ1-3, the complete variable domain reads KAGVTQTPRYLIKTRGQQVTLSCSPISGHRSVSWYQQTPGQGLQFLFEYFSETQRNKGNFPGRFSGRQFSNSRSEMNVSTLELGDSALYLCASSLAAAGNTIYFGEGSWLTVV.

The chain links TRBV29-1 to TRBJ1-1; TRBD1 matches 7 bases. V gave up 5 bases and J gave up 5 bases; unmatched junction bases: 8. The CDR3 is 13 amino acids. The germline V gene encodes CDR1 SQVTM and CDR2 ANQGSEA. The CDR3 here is CSVPRDSETEAFF. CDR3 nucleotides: TGCAGCGTTCCCCGGGACAGTGAGACTGAAGCTTTCTTT. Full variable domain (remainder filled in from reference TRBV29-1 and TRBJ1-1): SAVISQKPSRDICQRGTSLTIQCQVDSQVTMMFWYRQQPGQSLTLIATANQGSEATYESGFVIDKFPISRPNLTFSTLTVSNMSPEDSSIYLCSVPRDSETEAFFGQGTRLTVV.

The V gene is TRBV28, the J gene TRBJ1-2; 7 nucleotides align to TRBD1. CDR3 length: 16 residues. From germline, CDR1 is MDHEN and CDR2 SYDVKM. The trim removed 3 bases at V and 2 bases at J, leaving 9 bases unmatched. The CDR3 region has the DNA TGTGCCAGCAGTTTTAGGGTCGGGACAGCAAACTATGGCTACACCTTC. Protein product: CASSFRVGTANYGYTF.

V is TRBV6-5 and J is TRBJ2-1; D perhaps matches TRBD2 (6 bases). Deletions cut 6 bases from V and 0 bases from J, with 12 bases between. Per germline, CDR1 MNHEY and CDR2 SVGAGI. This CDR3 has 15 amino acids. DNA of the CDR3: TGTGCCAGCAGATTAGCGGCAAGCTCCTACAATGAGCAGTTCTTC. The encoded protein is CASRLAASSYNEQFF.

The CDR3 spells CASSFTGGTDTQYF. CDR3 nucleotides: TGTGCCAGCAGCTTCACGGGAGGCACAGATACGCAGTATTTT. V is TRBV7-2 and J is TRBJ2-3, with D perhaps TRBD2 (6 bases). Trimming took off 3 bases at V and 1 base at J, with 8 bases between the two ends. Germline CDR1 is SGHTA and CDR2 is FQGNSA. This CDR3 comprises 14 residues.

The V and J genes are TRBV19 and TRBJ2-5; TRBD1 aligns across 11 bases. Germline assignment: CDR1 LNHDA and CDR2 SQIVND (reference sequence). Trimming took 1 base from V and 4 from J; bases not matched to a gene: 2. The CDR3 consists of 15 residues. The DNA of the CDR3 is TGTGCCAGTAGTATAGGGGGACAGGGGGGAGAGACCCAGTACTTC. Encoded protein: CASSIGGQGGETQYF.

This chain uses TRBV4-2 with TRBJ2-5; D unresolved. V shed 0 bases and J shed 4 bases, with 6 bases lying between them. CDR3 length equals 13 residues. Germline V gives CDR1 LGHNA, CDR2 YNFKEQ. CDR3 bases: TGTGCCAGCAGCCAAGATATCCGAGAGACCCAGTACTTC. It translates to CASSQDIRETQYF.

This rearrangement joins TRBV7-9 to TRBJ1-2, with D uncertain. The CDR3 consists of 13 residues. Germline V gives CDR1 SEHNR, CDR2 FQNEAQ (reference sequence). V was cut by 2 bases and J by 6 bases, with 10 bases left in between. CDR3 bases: TGTGCCAGCAGCTTAAAACAAGTAAATGGCTACACCTTC. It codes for CASSLKQVNGYTF.

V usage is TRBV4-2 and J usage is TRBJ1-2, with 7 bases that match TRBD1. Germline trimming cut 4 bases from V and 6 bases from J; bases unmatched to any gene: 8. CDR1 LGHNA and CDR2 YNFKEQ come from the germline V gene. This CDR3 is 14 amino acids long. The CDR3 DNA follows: TGTGCCAGCAGCCCCCCGGGACAGCTGGATGGCTACACCTTC. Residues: CASSPPGQLDGYTF.